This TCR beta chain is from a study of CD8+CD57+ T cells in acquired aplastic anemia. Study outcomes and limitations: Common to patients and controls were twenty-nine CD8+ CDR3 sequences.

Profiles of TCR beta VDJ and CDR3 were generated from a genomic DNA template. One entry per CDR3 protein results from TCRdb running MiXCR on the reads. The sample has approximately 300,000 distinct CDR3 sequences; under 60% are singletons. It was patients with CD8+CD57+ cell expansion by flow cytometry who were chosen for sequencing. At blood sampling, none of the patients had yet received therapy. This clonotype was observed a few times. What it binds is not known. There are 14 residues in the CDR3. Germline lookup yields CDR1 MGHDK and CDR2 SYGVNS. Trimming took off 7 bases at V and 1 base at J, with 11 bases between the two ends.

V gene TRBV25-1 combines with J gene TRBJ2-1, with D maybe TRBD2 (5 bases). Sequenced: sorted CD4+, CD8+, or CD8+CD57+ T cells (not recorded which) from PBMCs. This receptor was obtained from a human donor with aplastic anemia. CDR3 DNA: TGTGCCAGCAAGGACTCAGGATCCTACAATGAGCAGTTCTTC. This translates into CASKDSGSYNEQFF.